The clone carrying this TCR beta chain came up a few times. Antigen: not known. This entry belongs to a study of T-cell reconstitution after alpha-beta-depleted transplantation in children. Notes on the study in general: T-cell counts and diversity at one year following transplant were attributed mainly to newly produced T cells.

Unique molecular identifiers were incorporated into the prepared TCRbeta library. MiXCR, applied by TCRdb to the PCR reads, yields one record per CDR3 protein. The table includes about 300,000 distinct CDR3 sequences, approximately 7.3% detected once. Unmatched junction bases numbered 3, after V lost 6 bases and J lost 6 bases. The CDR3 runs 12 residues. The sample consisted of peripheral blood, taken 360 days after TCRalphabeta/CD19-depleted stem cell transplant. The source is a female patient younger than 10 who had a stem cell transplant for Fanconi anemia, so the T cells may come from the graft donor. The V and J genes are TRBV12-3 or TRBV12-4 and TRBJ1-2, with 8 nucleotides matching TRBD1. Written as DNA, the CDR3 is TGTGCCAGCAGCGGGACAGGCCATGGCTACACCTTC. Translating it yields CASSGTGHGYTF.